This T cell receptor (beta chain) emerged from a study of cytomegalovirus exposure and HLA in healthy donors. Overall study results and limits: TCR beta sequences numbering some 17,000 were associated with HLA alleles at 0.05 false discovery rate in a later analysis.

A multiplex PCR was run with 60 Vbeta primers and 13 Jbeta primers. Using immunoSEQ multiplex PCR, the repertoire was profiled, and TCRdb retains in-frame clones only, with some absent. Here the sample spans some 210,000 clones, 87% being singletons. Trimming cost V 4 bases and J 0 bases; bases outside gene matches: 9. CDR3 length equals 17 residues. Looked up from germline, CDR1 is SQVTM and CDR2 is ANQGSEA. Worth noting for this clone: Its antigen is not known.

The gene calls are TRBV29-1 and TRBJ2-6; 7 nucleotides align to TRBD1. The sequence was collected from a man aged 30 to 45 in good health and CMV-seronegative. The sequenced sample was PBMCs. CDR3 DNA sequence: TGCAGCGTTGCCCCCAGACAGGGTTCCTCTGGGGCCAACGTCCTGACTTTC. This gives the protein CSVAPRQGSSGANVLTF.